A single sample is the source of the 3 T cell receptor beta chains below, sequenced in a study of blood T cells in healthy people across ages. Alongside a J-beta primer mix, a sample-barcoded 5' primer served in a second PCR lasting about 7 to 11 cycles. TCRdb recomputed calls from the 5' RACE reads with MiXCR, one row per CDR3 protein. This sample has some 800,000 distinct CDR3 sequences, with 44% found just once. The sample was blood. These receptors originate from a man between 60 and 75 years old in good health.

This clonotype came up a few times. V gene TRBV29-1 combines with J gene TRBJ2-1, with 11 positions matching TRBD2. The CDR3 sequence is 15 residues long. V shed 4 bases, J shed 0 bases, and the junction held 2 bases outside the gene matches. Germline values: CDR1 SQVTM, CDR2 ANQGSEA. CDR3 in amino acids: CSVGLAGGSYNEQFF. The CDR3 coding sequence is TGCAGCGTTGGCCTAGCGGGGGGCTCCTACAATGAGCAGTTCTTC.

This chain links TRBV2 with TRBJ2-7, with D unclear. From germline, CDR1 is SNHLY and CDR2 FYNNEI. Trimming took off 9 bases at V and 1 base at J, with 13 bases between the two ends. CDR3 length: 13 residues. The CDR3 DNA sequence: TGTGCCAGACGTGACGGTGTTTCCTACGAGCAGTACTTC. Protein: CARRDGVSYEQYF.

This sequence joins TRBV20-1 and TRBJ2-5, with D possibly being TRBD1 or TRBD2 (5 bases each). This CDR3 contains 14 residues. CDR1 is DFQATT and CDR2 is SNEGSKA in the germline V gene (reference sequence). Trimming took off 3 bases at V and 1 base at J, with 12 bases between the two ends. The CDR3 loop reads CSASSWGTQETQYF. CDR3 nucleotides: TGCAGTGCTAGTTCATGGGGGACCCAAGAGACCCAGTACTTC.